Listed below are T cell receptor beta chains from one sample, sequenced in a study of shared clonotypes between healthy human individuals. Profiled with immunoSEQ multiplex PCR; TCRdb holds only in-frame clones, not every one. The sample has more than 400,000 clones, more than 95% seen once; the top ten hold 0.064%. Sequenced: naive CD4+ T cells sorted from blood. Receptor source: a woman aged 25 to 39 in good health. CDR3s include the opening cysteine and the closing phenylalanine or tryptophan. D genes are given only for firm matches. Clone size is given for some rows only: seen once, a few or many times, or a class if the clone is expanded.

CASSFTGSDTQYF TGTGCCAGCAGCTTTACGGGCTCAGATACGCAGTATTTT TRBV5-4 - TRBJ2-3 -
CASSLTWTTDTQYF TGTGCCAGCAGTTTGACCTGGACCACAGATACGCAGTATTTT TRBV2 - TRBJ2-3 -
CSVEGQGVLYGYTF TGCAGCGTTGAGGGACAGGGGGTTTTGTATGGCTACACCTTC TRBV29-1 - TRBJ1-2 TRBD1
CASSTGSASGNTIYF TGTGCCAGTAGTACGGGGTCCGCCTCTGGAAACACCATATATTTT TRBV19 - TRBJ1-3 -
CASSLGRPSGKTFTDTQYF TGTGCCAGCAGCTTGGGGCGGCCTAGCGGGAAGACTTTCACAGATACGCAGTATTTT TRBV7-9 - TRBJ2-3 TRBD2
CASSPGTGKVGNQPQHF TGTGCCAGCTCACCCGGGACAGGGAAGGTTGGTAATCAGCCCCAGCATTTT TRBV18 - TRBJ1-5 TRBD1
CASSISLAGQDTQYF TGTGCCAGTAGTATAAGTTTAGCGGGTCAGGATACGCAGTATTTT TRBV19 - TRBJ2-3 TRBD2
CSVGGRLTYEQYF TGCAGCGTTGGGGGACGGTTGACCTACGAGCAGTACTTC TRBV29-1 - TRBJ2-7 -
CASSSVLGGIRSYEQYF TGTGCCAGCAGTTCCGTCCTGGGAGGGATCCGCTCCTACGAGCAGTACTTC TRBV28 - TRBJ2-7 TRBD2
CASSVGTGVDNYGYTF TGTGCCAGCAGTGTTGGGACAGGGGTCGACAACTATGGCTACACCTTC TRBV27 - TRBJ1-2 TRBD1
CAISDHGQGAEAFF TGTGCCATCAGTGACCATGGACAGGGGGCTGAAGCTTTCTTT TRBV10-3 - TRBJ1-1 TRBD1
CASRDSRSSYEQYF TGTGCCAGCAGGGATTCGCGGAGCTCCTACGAGCAGTACTTC TRBV28 - TRBJ2-7 -
CASTSPLDPQYF TGTGCCAGCACCTCCCCCCTAGATCCCCAGTACTTC TRBV28 once TRBJ2-5 -
CASSFSGTVNEKLFF TGTGCCAGCAGCTTCAGCGGGACAGTTAATGAAAAACTGTTTTTT TRBV5-6 - TRBJ1-4 TRBD1
CASSGGTGRTEAFF TGTGCCAGCAGCGGAGGGACAGGGAGGACTGAAGCTTTCTTT TRBV5-4 few TRBJ1-1 TRBD1
CASSFSQGFYEQYF TGTGCCAGCAGTTTTAGCCAGGGTTTCTACGAGCAGTACTTC TRBV28 once TRBJ2-7 -
CASSSPGLNEKLFF TGCGCCAGCAGCTCTCCGGGGTTAAATGAAAAACTGTTTTTT TRBV5-1 - TRBJ1-4 -
CASSVGWIYEQYF TGCGCCAGCAGTGTAGGGTGGATCTACGAGCAGTACTTC TRBV10-2 - TRBJ2-7 -
CASSLTPSGRTYEQYF TGTGCCAGCAGTTTGACGCCTAGCGGGAGGACCTACGAGCAGTACTTC TRBV7-2 - TRBJ2-7 TRBD2
CASSYVAGDEQPQHF TGTGCCAGCAGTTACGTTGCCGGGGACGAGCAGCCCCAGCATTTT TRBV6-5 - TRBJ1-5 -
CASSIVFRPTYEQYF TGTGCCAGTAGTATAGTATTTCGGCCGACCTACGAGCAGTACTTC TRBV19 - TRBJ2-7 -
CASADTGTGDYGYTF TGTGCCAGCGCCGATACCGGGACAGGGGACTATGGCTACACCTTC TRBV7-9 - TRBJ1-2 TRBD1
CASSLWAGYEQYF TGTGCCAGCAGTTTATGGGCCGGGTACGAGCAGTACTTC TRBV27 - TRBJ2-7 -
CASSRQGNYGYTF TGTGCCAGCAGCCGACAGGGTAACTATGGCTACACCTTC TRBV7-2 once TRBJ1-2 TRBD1
CASSDSGLGTDTQYF TGCGCCAGCAGTGATTCCGGACTAGGCACAGATACGCAGTATTTT TRBV10-1 once TRBJ2-3 TRBD2
CASSQGSGELFF TGTGCCAGCAGCCAAGGTTCCGGGGAGCTGTTTTTT TRBV4-2 - TRBJ2-2 -
CASSMITSGSNEQFF TGTGCCAGTAGTATGATCACTAGCGGGAGTAATGAGCAGTTCTTC TRBV19 - TRBJ2-1 TRBD2
CASSQGGPGPNYGYTF TGCGCCAGCAGCCAAGGGGGACCAGGGCCTAACTATGGCTACACCTTC TRBV4-1 - TRBJ1-2 -
CASRGLRNTEAFF TGTGCCAGCAGGGGACTCCGGAACACTGAAGCTTTCTTT TRBV2 - TRBJ1-1 -